This T cell receptor (beta chain) was profiled in a study of a mutant IDH1 vaccine in newly diagnosed glioma (dated by TCRdb to the early 2020s). Broadly, across the study: Across visits V03 through V10, patients got a total of eight vaccinations, given in weeks 1, 3, 5, 7, 11, 15, 19 and 23. The roughly 34 treated patients were around 60% male and roughly 40% female, with a mean age of roughly 42 years. Vaccination began 4-6 weeks after radiotherapy alone, or alongside temozolomide cycles in the chemotherapy-containing groups. Before enrollment, patients had received standard therapy of radiotherapy alone, temozolomide alone, or radiochemotherapy with temozolomide; most received the combination. Six visits were used for peripheral blood collection: V03 (baseline), V05, V07, V10, V12 and V13. Longitudinal TCRB deep sequencing was done for 25 treated patients, wherever samples were available for exploratory analyses. Points the paper makes about the study in general: Immune responses induced by the vaccine were seen in over 90% of patients across multiple MHC alleles. Pseudoprogression seemed to be unrelated to changes in the top peripheral T cell clonotypes found by TCRB sequencing. The authors noted that analyses of patient blood samples could not be reproduced because of sample limitations. PBMC samples for TCRB deep sequencing were selected based on availability.

This clone was detected a few times. Its specific antigen is unknown. No base qualities exist here, and no much larger clone lies one base off it. Libraries were prepared through the immunoSEQ multiplex PCR assay. The hsTCRB Kit was used according to the manufacturer's protocol to amplify rearranged TCR beta chain sequences. An Illumina MiSeq was used to sequence the TCRB libraries. From the authors' description of their analysis: The proprietary platform of the kit vendor was used for demultiplexing, trimming and gene mapping. Entries here come from immuneACCESS through TCRdb and include only in-frame sequences with V and J called. Some clones fail to appear in such tables; in the studies checked, an unresolved V gene covers under half of the shortfall, and the cause of the remainder is unknown. V and J calls and clone size are copied from that table; D and trimming were computed from the DNA. The sample table contains about 36,000 clones; only one count was recorded for 80% of them. Over 12% of the sample belongs to the ten largest clones.

What the time point label conveys for this sample: week 11, during vaccination. Each vaccine dose was 300 ug of a 20-mer mutant IDH1 peptide in Montanide, given subcutaneously with topical imiquimod. Donors had newly diagnosed WHO grade 3 or 4 IDH1-mutant astrocytomas with loss of nuclear ATRX. The samples were drawn from NOA16, a multicentre, single-arm, open-label phase I trial in Germany that tested a mutant IDH1 peptide vaccine in humans for the first time. The DNeasy Blood and Tissue Kit was used to extract genomic DNA from EDTA blood for TCRB sequencing. The germline V and J ends show losses of 6 bases and 0 bases respectively, and no gene match explains 6 bases of the junction. According to the germline V gene, CDR1 reads MDHEN and CDR2 reads SYDVKM. The CDR3 runs 16 amino acids, cysteine and phenylalanine included. The DNA shown is the 48-base CDR3, in frame from base 1.

The rearranged segments are TRBV28 and TRBJ2-1, with 9 middle bases fitting TRBD2. The material was peripheral blood mononuclear cells (PBMCs), obtained from a glioma patient whose treatment included an IDH1 peptide vaccine. The receptor was isolated from a woman in her 30s with glioma. Some clones in this sample may be carry-over from other donors' samples. The nucleotide sequence is given as TGTGCCAGCAGGAAACGACTAGCGGCCTCCTACAATGAGCAGTTCTTC. Its translation reads: CASRKRLAASYNEQFF.